Below, 3 T cell receptor beta chains from the same sample are listed, as sequenced in a study of response to subunit inactivated influenza vaccine. One entry per CDR3 protein results from TCRdb running MiXCR on the RT-PCR reads. The table has roughly 500,000 distinct CDR3 sequences, roughly 23% seen once. The sample in question was CD4+ T cells sorted from PBMCs, obtained 5 days after vaccination. These receptors came from a man over 45 who received an inactivated influenza vaccine.

This clonotype turned up a few times. The rearrangement links TRBV5-1 to TRBJ2-1, with D perhaps given as TRBD1 or TRBD2 (6 bases each). Germline assignment: CDR1 SGHRS and CDR2 YFSETQ. CDR3 size: 17 residues. With 0 bases removed from V and 0 bases from J, the gap between germline ends came to 13 bases. CDR3 in amino acids: CASSLGGGTTSYNEQFF. CDR3 nucleotides: TGCGCCAGCAGCTTGGGAGGCGGGACAACCTCCTACAATGAGCAGTTCTTC.

This sequence joins TRBV12-3 or TRBV12-4 and TRBJ2-2; TRBD2 matches 9 bases. The ends lost 5 bases at V and 0 bases at J; junction bases unmatched: 4. The CDR3 is made up of 16 amino acids. This CDR3 reads CASSLRLAANTGELFF. The CDR3 DNA reads TGTGCCAGCAGTCTTAGACTAGCGGCGAACACCGGGGAGCTGTTTTTT.

This clonotype was observed many times. CDR3 bases: TGTGCCAGCAGTTACTCGCTCCAGGCAGGTACTGGCGAGCAGTACTTC. Its protein is CASSYSLQAGTGEQYF. The gene calls are TRBV6-5 and TRBJ2-7; D remains unclear. The V end lost 0 bases, the J end lost 6 bases, and 18 bases lay between the germline ends. The CDR3 covers 16 residues. The germline gives CDR1 MNHEY, CDR2 SVGAGI.